The 8 T cell receptor beta chains below were found in one sample sequenced in a study of T cells in women clearing cervical HPV infection. Sequencing used immunoSEQ multiplex PCR; TCRdb keeps in-frame clones, though not all of them. The listing records about 14,000 clones. Sample: blood buffy coat. The source is a woman aged 18 to 75 with a cervical HPV16 infection that either progressed to CIN3+ or cleared (not recorded which).

A remark on this clone: From the germline J gene comes the end of the CDR3, since the read stops 3 residues before it. Additional DNA sequences in this sample encode the identical CDR3. V and J are TRBV18 and TRBJ1-1; D gene uncertain. From germline, CDR1 is KGHSH and CDR2 LQKENI. The CDR3 consists of 14 residues. Partial CDR3 DNA: TGTGCCAGCTCACCACCTTCAGGCCAAGAGACC. The encoded protein is CASSPPSGQET. The whole CDR3 sequence reads CASSPPSGQETAFF.

Comment on this clone: The CDR3 extends 3 residues past the end of the read, so its final part is completed from the germline J gene. This chain connects TRBV28 to TRBJ2-6, with TRBD1 matching 7 bases. The junction had 6 bases not matched to a gene; V was cut back by 8 bases and J by 2 bases. Germline CDR1 MDHEN, CDR2 SYDVKM. The CDR3 totals 15 residues. The CDR3 reads CASLDRVTGANVLTF. The CDR3 bases that were read are TGTGCCAGCCTAGACAGGGTAACTGGGGCCAACGTC.

With regard to this clone: The DNA ends 3 residues before the CDR3 does, and the rest of the CDR3 is filled in from the germline J gene. This chain connects TRBV7-9 to TRBJ2-1; TRBD2 is a possible D gene (5 bases). Germline V gives CDR1 SEHNR, CDR2 FQNEAQ (reference sequence). The V end was cut by 7 bases, the J end by 9 bases, with 16 bases between. This CDR3 region has 13 residues. CDR3 residues: CASNPAGRGEQFF. The covered CDR3 bases are TGTGCCAGCAACCCGGCGGGTCGGGGTGAG.

About this clone: The sequenced fragment ends 3 residues before the CDR3 boundary, so the rest is inferred from the germline J gene. J is TRBJ2-2 and V is TRBV18; 7 bases fit TRBD1. After removal of 3 bases from V and 3 bases from J, the junction contained 13 bases not matched to a gene. CDR3 size: 18 residues. Germline values: CDR1 KGHSH, CDR2 LQKENI. The DNA read from the CDR3 is TGTGCCAGCTCACCCTCCGCGTCCGGGACAGCTTACACCGGGGAG. Amino acids: CASSPSASGTAYTGE. The full CDR3 reads CASSPSASGTAYTGELFF.

Its frequency marks this clone as large. This sample also contains other DNA sequences that code for the same CDR3. Incomplete CDR3 DNA: TGCGCCAGCAGCTTTTCAGGGTGGTTTTCACCC. Amino acid sequence: CASSFSGWFSP. The whole CDR3 reads CASSFSGWFSPLHF. J is TRBJ1-6 and V is TRBV5-1, with a possible D match to TRBD1 (5 bases). With the read ending 3 residues before the CDR3 end, the germline J gene is used to fill in that end. V was pared by 2 bases and J by 9 bases, with 12 bases between. CDR1 is SGHRS and CDR2 is YFSETQ in the germline V gene. The CDR3 consists of 14 residues.

To note about this clone: The CDR3 goes on 3 residues after the read ends, and that part is filled in from the germline J gene. The chain joins TRBV19 to TRBJ1-1; 7 nucleotides match TRBD1. With V trimmed by 4 bases and J by 6 bases, 8 bases remained unmatched. The CDR3 consists of 14 residues. The germline gives CDR1 LNHDA, CDR2 SQIVND (reference sequence). The sequenced CDR3 bases are TGTGCCAGTAGTAAGGACAGGCAGGGCCCTGAA. Amino acid sequence: CASSKDRQGPE. The full CDR3 protein is CASSKDRQGPEAFF.

As for this clone: The CDR3 goes on 3 residues after the read ends, and that part is filled in from the germline J gene. V and J are TRBV7-9 and TRBJ1-1; D gene uncertain. Between the trimmed V and J ends, which lost 6 bases and 4 bases, there was a span of 12 bases. Per germline, CDR1 SEHNR and CDR2 FQNEAQ (reference sequence). The CDR3 consists of 13 residues. The CDR3 region is CASSPPPGTEAFF. The CDR3 bases that were read are TGTGCCAGCAGTCCCCCCCCCGGCACTGAA.

As for this clone: The read halts 3 residues ahead of the CDR3 end, with the missing end drawn from the germline J gene. The sample holds other DNA sequences that translate to the same CDR3. The V gene is TRBV14, the J gene TRBJ1-3; TRBD1 matches at 7 bases. The V gene's germline CDR1 is SGHDN and CDR2 FVKESK. The CDR3 sequence is 13 residues long. Here the CDR3 reads CASSSYRGPPIYF. The CDR3 DNA, read in part, is TGTGCCAGCAGCTCGTACAGGGGCCCCCCC.